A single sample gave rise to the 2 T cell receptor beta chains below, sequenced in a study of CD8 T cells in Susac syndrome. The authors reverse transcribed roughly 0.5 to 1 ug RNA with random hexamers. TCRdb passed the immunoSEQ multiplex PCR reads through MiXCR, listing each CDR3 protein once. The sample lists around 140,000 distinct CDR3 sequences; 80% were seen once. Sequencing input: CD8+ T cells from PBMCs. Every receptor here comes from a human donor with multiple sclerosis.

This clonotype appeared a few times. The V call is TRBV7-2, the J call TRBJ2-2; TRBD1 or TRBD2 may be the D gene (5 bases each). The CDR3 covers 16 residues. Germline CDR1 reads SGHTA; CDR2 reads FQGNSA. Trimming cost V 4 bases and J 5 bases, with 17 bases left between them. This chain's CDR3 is CASSSQRQGWTGELFF. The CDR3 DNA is TGTGCCAGCAGCTCTCAGCGGCAGGGATGGACCGGGGAGCTGTTTTTT.

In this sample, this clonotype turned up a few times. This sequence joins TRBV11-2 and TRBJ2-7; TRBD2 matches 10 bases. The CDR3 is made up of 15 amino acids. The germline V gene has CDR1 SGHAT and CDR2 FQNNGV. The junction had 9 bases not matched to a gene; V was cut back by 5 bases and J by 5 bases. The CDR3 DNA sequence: TGTGCCAGCAGCCCTTGGACTAGCGGAACCCACGAGCAGTACGTC. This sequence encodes CASSPWTSGTHEQYV.